This TCR beta chain was sequenced during a study of blood T cell repertoires in COVID-19. The CDR3 is 18 amino acids. The germline gives CDR1 SGHTA, CDR2 FQGNSA. The junction had 9 bases not matched to a gene; V was cut back by 1 base and J by 0 bases. Recruits, aged roughly 18 to 89 years, lived in 20 to 30 US areas. Libraries were prepared by immunoSEQ multiplex PCR; TCRdb keeps only in-frame clonotypes and omits some of them. This repertoire shows 300,000 to 350,000 clones, 75% to 90% found once; its top ten account for about 5%. The TCR originated in a man aged 30 to 39 who had recovered from COVID-19. Material: PBMCs or T cells enriched from blood (not recorded which). The chain is built from TRBV7-2 and TRBJ2-7; 10 bases are a match to TRBD2. The CDR3 nucleotides read TGTGCCAGCAGCTTAGAAACAGCGGGGGGGCCAAGCTCCTACGAGCAGTACTTC. Residues: CASSLETAGGPSSYEQYF.